These 6 T cell receptor beta chains were all obtained from the same sample, sequenced in a study of blood T cell repertoires in COVID-19. The table came from immunoSEQ multiplex PCR; TCRdb's copy has only in-frame clones and leaves some out. The profile shows about 220,000 clones, approximately 83% of them singletons. Input material: peripheral blood. The receptor source for this set is a woman aged 55-75 years with acute or convalescent COVID-19.

The V gene is TRBV9, the J gene TRBJ2-2, with 7 bases aligning to TRBD1. The CDR3 covers 16 residues. Germline loops: CDR1 SGDLS, CDR2 YYNGEE. Losses at the gene ends were 0 bases for V and 3 bases for J; bases not matched to a gene: 5. CDR3 sequence reads: CASSVAGTAYTGELFF. The CDR3 DNA is TGTGCCAGCAGCGTAGCCGGGACAGCCTACACCGGGGAGCTGTTTTTT.

This clone was picked up a small number of times. This specimen includes other DNA sequences encoding the same CDR3. V usage is TRBV29-1 and J usage is TRBJ2-7; 9 bases match TRBD1. V shed 6 bases and J 2 bases; nucleotides not matched to a gene: 5. Germline V lookup: CDR1 SQVTM, CDR2 ANQGSEA. This CDR3 is 13 amino acids long. The CDR3 here is CSVEGQGAYEQYF. CDR3 DNA sequence: TGCAGCGTGGAGGGACAGGGAGCCTACGAGCAGTACTTC.

This chain links TRBV6-1 with TRBJ2-1; TRBD2 agrees at 8 bases. With 0 bases clipped from V and 2 bases from J, the junction kept 12 bases outside the gene matches. Germline loops: CDR1 MNHNS, CDR2 SASEGT. The CDR3 extends over 19 amino acids. The CDR3 sequence is CASSEALVRGTSPYNEQFF. As DNA, the CDR3 is TGTGCCAGCAGTGAAGCGTTGGTAAGAGGGACTAGTCCCTACAATGAGCAGTTCTTC.

This rearrangement joins TRBV3-1 (or the pseudogene TRBV3-2) to TRBJ2-7; unclear D gene. Germline CDR1 LGHDT, CDR2 YNNKEL (reference sequence). V gave up 0 bases and J gave up 5 bases, with 5 bases separating them. The CDR3 loop spans 12 amino acids. CDR3 sequence (DNA): TGTGCCAGCAGCCAAGACTTCCACGAGCAGTACTTC. It encodes CASSQDFHEQYF.

This clone was detected only a few times. This chain connects TRBV30 to TRBJ1-2; 8 bases line up with TRBD1. Germline CDR1 GTSNPN, CDR2 SVGIG (reference sequence). Germline trimming cut 0 bases from V and 4 bases from J; bases unmatched to any gene: 4. The CDR3 contains 14 residues. CDR3 bases: TGTGCCTGGAGTGTTGGACAGGGTGGCTATGGCTACACCTTC. Translated: CAWSVGQGGYGYTF.

The V and J genes are TRBV3-1 (or the pseudogene TRBV3-2) and TRBJ2-7; D not certain. Trimming stripped 3 bases from V and 3 bases from J, with 3 bases between. CDR3 length: 11 residues. CDR1 and CDR2 from the germline V gene are LGHDT and YNNKEL (reference sequence). CDR3 protein: CASSQYYEQYF. The DNA for the CDR3 is TGTGCCAGCAGCCAGTACTACGAGCAGTACTTC.